Shown below are 27 T cell receptor beta chains from a single sample sequenced in a study of T cell responses to AZD1222 COVID-19 vaccine. This table comes from immunoSEQ multiplex PCR, and its TCRdb copy is limited to in-frame clones, with some not included. The top ten clones hold about 3.5% of a sample with roughly 200,000 clones, approximately 91% of them seen once. The material sequenced was peripheral blood, taken 28 days after the second AZD1222 dose. These receptors were taken from an adult who received the AZD1222 COVID-19 vaccine.

This chain connects TRBV5-1 to TRBJ2-7, with D possibly being TRBD2 (5 bases). The CDR3 runs to 16 residues. CDR1 is SGHRS, CDR2 YFSETQ, per germline. V was clipped by 0 bases and J by 0 bases, with 13 bases between them. The CDR3 here is CASSLDTASGSYEQYF. Here the CDR3 DNA reads TGCGCCAGCAGCTTGGATACAGCCAGCGGCTCCTACGAGCAGTACTTC. The whole variable domain, remainder taken from reference TRBV5-1 and TRBJ2-7, is KAGVTQTPRYLIKTRGQQVTLSCSPISGHRSVSWYQQTPGQGLQFLFEYFSETQRNKGNFPGRFSGRQFSNSRSEMNVSTLELGDSALYLCASSLDTASGSYEQYFGPGTRLTVT.

The chain recombines TRBV7-9 with TRBJ1-2, with 12 bases lining up with TRBD1. J gave up 3 bases and V 4 bases, and 9 bases lay outside the gene matches. This CDR3 contains 17 residues. Germline values: CDR1 SEHNR, CDR2 FQNEAQ (reference sequence). The CDR3 is CASSSGTGGLRDYGYTF. In DNA, the CDR3 is TGTGCCAGCAGCTCCGGGACAGGGGGCTTAAGGGACTATGGCTACACCTTC.

The V gene is TRBV4-2, the J gene TRBJ2-7; 9 positions match TRBD2. The CDR3 contains 14 residues. V lost 1 base, J lost 6 bases, and 4 bases stayed unmatched. Germline-derived CDR1 and CDR2 are LGHNA and YNFKEQ. The DNA of the CDR3 is TGTGCCAGCAGCCAAGTACTAGCGGGTGTCGAGCAGTACTTC. Its protein is CASSQVLAGVEQYF.

The chain links TRBV7-9 to TRBJ2-2; 7 bases fit TRBD1. V trimming: 3 bases; J trimming: 0 bases; junction bases outside the gene matches: 4. The germline V gene has CDR1 SEHNR and CDR2 FQNEAQ (reference sequence). This CDR3 is 16 amino acids long. Here the CDR3 reads CASSFKTGTNTGELFF. The CDR3 DNA sequence: TGTGCCAGCAGCTTCAAGACAGGGACGAACACCGGGGAGCTGTTTTTT.

This chain uses TRBV5-1 with TRBJ1-1; no definite D call. Germline CDR1 is SGHRS and CDR2 is YFSETQ. V was pared by 1 base and J by 0 bases, with 4 bases between. The length of the CDR3 is 13 residues. The CDR3 sequence: CASSLPLNTEAFF. The CDR3 DNA is TGCGCCAGCAGCTTGCCCCTGAACACTGAAGCTTTCTTT.

The chain combines TRBV27 with TRBJ1-1, with a tentative D call TRBD1 (5 bases). Germline V CDR1 and CDR2: MNHEY, SMNVEV (reference sequence). The CDR3 totals 14 residues. V lost 6 bases, J lost 7 bases, and 18 bases lay in between. CDR3 region: CASRLQGGNREAFF. The CDR3 DNA reads TGTGCCAGCAGACTGCAGGGAGGGAATCGTGAAGCTTTCTTT.

The V and J genes are TRBV4-1 and TRBJ1-3; D possibly corresponds to TRBD1 (6 bases). Trimming removed 4 bases at V and 2 bases at J, with 18 bases between. CDR1 MGHRA and CDR2 YSYEKL come from the germline V gene. This CDR3 has 17 amino acids. DNA of the CDR3: TGCGCCAGCAGCCCGCCTAACGACAGGTCGGCTGGAAACACCATATATTTT. This translates into CASSPPNDRSAGNTIYF.

This chain connects TRBV30 to TRBJ2-7; possibly TRBD1 for D (6 bases). From germline, CDR1 is GTSNPN and CDR2 SVGIG (reference sequence). The CDR3 spans 12 residues. The V gene lost 3 bases and the J gene lost 6 bases, with 12 bases spanning the gap. The CDR3 DNA follows: TGTGCCTGGAGACAGGGAAGGGCCGAGCAGTACTTC. It specifies CAWRQGRAEQYF.

This chain joins TRBV9 and TRBJ1-4; D remains unclear. CDR3 size: 16 residues. V lost 3 bases and J lost 0, with 12 bases in between. From germline, CDR1 is SGDLS and CDR2 YYNGEE. The CDR3 sequence is CASSGPSGTTNEKLFF. The CDR3 DNA reads as TGTGCCAGCAGCGGACCTTCAGGTACAACTAATGAAAAACTGTTTTTT.

Here the CDR3 DNA reads TGTGCCAGCAGTTCGACATTTGGGAACACTGAAGCTTTCTTT. This translates into CASSSTFGNTEAFF. The V call is TRBV6-5, the J call TRBJ1-1; D remains unclear. Germline values: CDR1 MNHEY, CDR2 SVGAGI. The CDR3 is 14 residues long. Trimming left V 4 bases short and J 1 base short, with 10 bases between.

This CDR3 reads CASSEPQGPMNYGYTF. The DNA for the CDR3 is TGTGCCAGCAGTGAGCCTCAGGGGCCTATGAACTATGGCTACACCTTC. The V call is TRBV2, the J call TRBJ1-2, with D possibly TRBD1 on 6 matching bases. V was shortened by 3 bases and J by 2 bases, with 16 bases between the two germline ends. Germline CDR1 reads SNHLY; CDR2 reads FYNNEI. This CDR3 is 16 amino acids long.

V gene TRBV6-6 combines with J gene TRBJ1-1; no reliable D call. Germline CDR1 and CDR2: MNHNY and SVGAGI (reference sequence). The V end lost 1 base, the J end lost 7 bases, and 16 bases lay between the germline ends. CDR3 size: 15 residues. For the CDR3, the DNA is TGTGCCAGCAGTTACTGGGAACACGGGAACCATGAAGCTTTCTTT. Translating it yields CASSYWEHGNHEAFF.

This clone was counted a few times. This rearrangement joins TRBV5-4 to TRBJ2-1; 10 bases are a match to TRBD2. The CDR3 covers 15 residues. Germline trimming cut 6 bases from V and 9 bases from J; bases unmatched to any gene: 12. The germline V gene has CDR1 SGHNT and CDR2 YYREEE (reference sequence). This chain's CDR3 is CASTDGASGSREQFF. CDR3 bases: TGTGCCAGCACCGATGGGGCTAGCGGGAGCCGTGAGCAGTTCTTC. Full variable domain (rest looked up from reference TRBV5-4 and TRBJ2-1): ETGVTQSPTHLIKTRGQQVTLRCSSQSGHNTVSWYQQALGQGPQFIFQYYREEENGRGNFPPRFSGLQFPNYSSELNVNALELDDSALYLCASTDGASGSREQFFGPGTRLTVL.

The rearrangement links TRBV5-1 to TRBJ2-1; D may correspond to TRBD1 or TRBD2 (6 bases each). Trimming took 4 bases from V and 5 from J, leaving 13 bases between them. The CDR3 has 14 amino acids. Per the germline V gene, CDR1 is SGHRS and CDR2 is YFSETQ. Here the CDR3 reads CASSPARGHNEQFF. The CDR3 nucleotides are TGCGCCAGCAGCCCCGCCCGGGGGCACAATGAGCAGTTCTTC.

The V call is TRBV7-2, the J call TRBJ2-1, with 10 bases that match TRBD1. The CDR3 contains 16 residues. Unmatched junction bases numbered 5, after V lost 3 bases and J lost 3 bases. Germline lookup yields CDR1 SGHTA and CDR2 FQGNSA. In DNA form, the CDR3 reads TGTGCCAGCAGCTTTTCCGGGACAGGGGACTACAATGAGCAGTTCTTC. Its protein product is CASSFSGTGDYNEQFF.

This chain connects TRBV7-9 to TRBJ2-7; D tentatively fits TRBD1 or TRBD2 (5 bases each). V lost 5 bases and J lost 1, with 15 bases in between. Germline V gene sequence: CDR1 SEHNR, CDR2 FQNEAQ (reference sequence). The CDR3 length is 15 residues. CDR3 bases: TGTGCCAGCAGCCTCCGGGACCCGGCATCCTACGAGCAGTACTTC. Amino acid sequence: CASSLRDPASYEQYF.

The gene calls are TRBV30 and TRBJ2-1; no firm D call. Looked up from germline, CDR1 is GTSNPN and CDR2 is SVGIG (reference sequence). V was cut by 4 bases and J by 4 bases, with 5 bases left in between. The CDR3 spans 11 residues. The CDR3 loop is CAWKSYNEQFF. The CDR3 nucleotides are TGTGCCTGGAAAAGTTACAATGAGCAGTTCTTC.

The V and J genes are TRBV7-9 and TRBJ2-7; TRBD1 aligns across 11 bases. The germline gives CDR1 SEHNR, CDR2 FQNEAQ (reference sequence). Trimming at V came to 1 base and at J to 6 bases, leaving 5 bases not matched to a gene. CDR3 size: 15 residues. CDR3 nucleotide sequence: TGTGCCAGCAGCTTAGGAGGACAGGGGGCCCTCGAGCAGTACTTC. Protein sequence: CASSLGGQGALEQYF.

V and J are TRBV10-3 and TRBJ1-2; D gene ambiguous. The length of the CDR3 is 14 residues. V was shortened by 2 bases and J by 4 bases, with 11 bases between the two germline ends. CDR1 and CDR2 from the germline V gene are ENHRY and SYGVKD. CDR3 sequence (DNA): TGTGCCATCAGTGAGGACCGACAAGTCTATGGCTACACCTTC. It is translated as CAISEDRQVYGYTF.

The gene calls are TRBV6-1 and TRBJ1-3; D not certain. Germline loops: CDR1 MNHNS, CDR2 SASEGT. This CDR3 comprises 16 residues. The ends were cut back, 4 bases at V and 0 bases at J, with 13 bases in the middle. CDR3 nucleotide sequence: TGTGCCAGCAGTGGGGCAGTAGCCCTCTCTGGAAACACCATATATTTT. It encodes CASSGAVALSGNTIYF.

The chain joins TRBV7-9 to TRBJ2-5; no clear D. Trimming pared 0 bases from V and 7 bases from J, leaving 12 bases between. Germline CDR1 is SEHNR and CDR2 is FQNEAQ (reference sequence). The CDR3 contains 14 residues. CDR3 nucleotide sequence: TGTGCCAGCAGCTTAGCGACCCAGCCGGGGACCCAGTACTTC. This encodes CASSLATQPGTQYF.

The J gene is TRBJ1-5, the V gene TRBV23-1, with D hard to call. TRBV23-1 is treated as an ORF (open reading frame) with a function not yet certain. The CDR3 loop spans 11 amino acids. Between the trimmed V and J ends, which lost 9 bases and 4 bases, there was a span of 7 bases. The CDR3 coding sequence is TGCGCCAGGACAATGAATCAGCCCCAGCATTTT. It encodes CARTMNQPQHF.

CDR3 amino acids: CAWSQGPALHF. DNA for the CDR3: TGTGCCTGGAGTCAAGGCCCGGCCCTCCACTTT. The chain joins TRBV30 to TRBJ1-6; no reliable D call. V shed 2 bases and J shed 14 bases, with 10 bases lying between them. Germline-derived CDR1 and CDR2 are GTSNPN and SVGIG (reference sequence). CDR3 length: 11 amino acids.

V usage is TRBV12-3 or TRBV12-4 and J usage is TRBJ1-2, with TRBD1 as a possible D gene (5 bases). This CDR3 is built from 12 residues. Trimming removed 5 bases from V and 8 bases from J, with 12 bases in between. The CDR3 region has the DNA TGTGCCAGCAGTCCAGGGTCGGGAGGCTACACCTTC. Encoded protein: CASSPGSGGYTF.

The V gene is TRBV3-1 (or the pseudogene TRBV3-2), the J gene TRBJ1-5, with 7 bases that match TRBD1. Germline trimming cut 2 bases from V and 4 bases from J; bases unmatched to any gene: 5. CDR3 length equals 15 residues. Per germline, CDR1 LGHDT and CDR2 YNNKEL (reference sequence). DNA of the CDR3: TGTGCCAGCAGCCAATACGGGACAGCTAATCAGCCCCAGCATTTT. Translated: CASSQYGTANQPQHF.

In this sample, this clone turned up once. This chain's CDR3 is CASRATGELFF. CDR3 DNA sequence: TGTGCCAGCAGGGCCACCGGGGAGCTGTTTTTT. This sequence joins TRBV12-3 or TRBV12-4 and TRBJ2-2; D is unresolved. With 6 bases removed from V and 4 bases from J, the gap between germline ends came to 3 bases. CDR3 size: 11 residues.

The chain links TRBV4-3 to TRBJ1-1, with 11 nucleotides matching TRBD1. The germline V gene has CDR1 LGHNA and CDR2 YSLEER. Trimming took 11 bases from V and 1 from J; bases not matched to a gene: 9. CDR3 length: 15 residues. Here the CDR3 reads CASKPGTGGNTEAFF. DNA for the CDR3: TGCGCCTCGAAGCCTGGGACAGGGGGGAACACTGAAGCTTTCTTT.